This TCR beta chain emerged from a study of T cells in localized non-small cell lung cancer. Overall study results and limits: Overall survival was longer when the density of T cells in the blood was higher. Only one tumor region was sequenced, so heterogeneity remains possible. Median detection of top 100 tumor clones in adjacent lung was about 52 clones.

Comment on this clone: Its antigen is not identified.

This CDR3 has 11 residues. Germline CDR1 and CDR2: LGHNT and FRNRAP. In each case, adjacent lung free of atypia was taken at least 2 cm from the tumor margin. Only in-frame clones appear in the TCRdb table, and some are missing; sequencing was by immunoSEQ multiplex PCR. Among thousands of clones listed, roughly 26% were seen once. This TCR was sampled from a woman between 35 and 70 years old with stage I lung adenocarcinoma. The chain employs TRBV12-5 and TRBJ1-2; possibly TRBD1 for D (5 bases). The source was normal lung tissue next to the tumor, collected before any cancer treatment. The CDR3 DNA is TGTGCCACCGACAGTCTAGCTGGCTACACCTTC. Amino acids: CATDSLAGYTF.